This T cell receptor beta chain was profiled in a study of blood T cells in healthy people across ages. Notes on the study in general: The recorded TCR beta diversity per million T cells decreased in a roughly linear manner with age. Naive CD4+ cell counts and diversity both ran higher in long-lived than in aged donors. Unknown CMV status may confound age-related changes in expanded clones.

On this clonotype itself: The antigen remains unidentified.

Using a J-beta primer mix together with a sample-barcoded 5' primer, a second PCR was run for 7 to 11 cycles. TCRdb re-analysed the 5' RACE reads in MiXCR, keeping a single row per CDR3 protein. Of 1,300,000 or so distinct CDR3 sequences listed, 55% to 75% were seen once; the top ten hold about 6.7%. J gave up 2 bases and V 5 bases, and 8 bases lay outside the gene matches. This CDR3 has 15 amino acids. Germline V gene lookup returns CDR1 LGHNA and CDR2 YNFKEQ. At least 5 micrograms of total RNA were extracted per sample. The source material was blood. The TCR comes from a man aged 18 to 29 in good health. This chain joins TRBV4-2 and TRBJ2-7, with TRBD1 matching 8 bases. CDR3: CASSSTGGKAYEQYF. The DNA of the CDR3 is TGTGCCAGCAGCTCAACAGGGGGAAAAGCCTACGAGCAGTACTTC.